This TCR beta chain stems from a study of blood T cell repertoires in COVID-19. Study-wide context: Sites across the United States, Italy and Spain contributed samples from acute and convalescent COVID-19. Nucleic acid was either cDNA or gDNA, and it came from T cells, B-cell-depleted T cells, or PBMCs.

Under the authors' procedure: Amplifying reference gene primers gave estimates of nucleated cell counts. Data came from immunoSEQ multiplex PCR; TCRdb stores just in-frame clones and leaves some out. V and J calls and clone size are copied from that table; D and trimming were computed from the DNA. The sample has 380,000 or so clones, roughly 90% seen once. Trimming took off 3 bases at V and 0 bases at J, with 15 bases between the two ends. This CDR3 has 16 amino acids. Germline loops: CDR1 SGHTA, CDR2 FQGNSA. This clone was seen a single time. The sequenced sample consisted of peripheral blood. This chain uses TRBV7-2 with TRBJ2-7, with D perhaps matching TRBD1 (5 bases). The clonotype comes from a man in his forties with acute or convalescent COVID-19. CDR3 residues: CASSFSLGPVSYEQYF. The CDR3, as DNA: TGTGCCAGCAGCTTCTCATTGGGGCCGGTCTCCTACGAGCAGTACTTC.